Listed here are 21 T cell receptor beta chains from one sample, sequenced in a study of CD8+ T cells in alopecia areata. cDNA reverse transcribed from extracted RNA served as the sequencing template. Assay used: immunoSEQ multiplex PCR; TCRdb lists only in-frame clones, some missing. The sample carries 150,000 to 200,000 clones, approximately 65% recorded once. Source: CD8+ T cells sorted from blood, taken at week 0. Receptors originate from a human donor with alopecia areata.

The chain links TRBV29-1 to TRBJ1-2, with unresolved D. V lost 4 bases and J 4 bases, leaving 16 bases between the germline ends. The CDR3 totals 14 residues. Germline CDR1 SQVTM, CDR2 ANQGSEA. CDR3 DNA: TGCAGCGTTGCAGACAAGTCCCCCTTCTATGGCTACACCTTC. Its translation is CSVADKSPFYGYTF. Drawing the rest from reference TRBV29-1 and TRBJ1-2, the complete variable domain is SAVISQKPSRDICQRGTSLTIQCQVDSQVTMMFWYRQQPGQSLTLIATANQGSEATYESGFVIDKFPISRPNLTFSTLTVSNMSPEDSSIYLCSVADKSPFYGYTFGSGTRLTVV.

The CDR3 DNA is TGTGCCAGCACCGGCGGGAACTATGGCTACACCTTC. Translated, it gives CASTGGNYGYTF. The chain joins TRBV2 to TRBJ1-2, with D uncertain. The V gene's germline CDR1 is SNHLY and CDR2 FYNNEI. The CDR3 runs 12 residues. V was clipped by 7 bases and J by 2 bases, with 8 bases between them. Full variable domain (remainder filled in from reference TRBV2 and TRBJ1-2): EPEVTQTPSHQVTQMGQEVILRCVPISNHLYFYWYRQILGQKVEFLVSFYNNEISEKSEIFDDQFSVERPDGSNFTLKIRSTKLEDSAMYFCASTGGNYGYTFGSGTRLTVV.

This chain links TRBV29-1 with TRBJ2-2; tentatively, D is TRBD1 (7 bases). With 6 bases removed from V and 6 bases from J, the gap between germline ends came to 17 bases. The CDR3 has 14 amino acids. Germline assignment: CDR1 SQVTM and CDR2 ANQGSEA. The chain's CDR3 is CSVKSEGASGELFF. The CDR3 nucleotides read TGCAGCGTAAAGTCGGAGGGGGCCTCCGGGGAGCTGTTTTTT.

This clone was detected only a few times. The rearrangement links TRBV29-1 to TRBJ2-7; D might be TRBD1 or TRBD2, each matching 7 bases. The germline V gene has CDR1 SQVTM and CDR2 ANQGSEA. Deletions cut 6 bases from V and 0 bases from J, with 18 bases between. The CDR3 contains 15 residues. CDR3 bases: TGCAGCGTAGGGGGGGGGACAGCCTTCTCCTACGAGCAGTACTTC. This encodes CSVGGGTAFSYEQYF.

This clone occurred a few times. This chain connects TRBV29-1 to TRBJ2-6, with D tentatively TRBD1 (5 bases). V shed 4 bases and J shed 0 bases, with 10 bases lying between them. Germline-derived CDR1 and CDR2 are SQVTM and ANQGSEA. The CDR3 is 15 residues long. CDR3 DNA sequence: TGCAGCGTTGGCGGAGACAGCTCTGGGGCCAACGTCCTGACTTTC. This gives the protein CSVGGDSSGANVLTF.

Comments on this clone: Other nucleotide sequences from this sample produce the same CDR3. This chain uses TRBV29-1 with TRBJ2-7; D perhaps matches TRBD1 (6 bases). The CDR3 runs 13 residues. CDR1 and CDR2 from the germline V gene are SQVTM and ANQGSEA. V dropped 2 bases and J dropped 3 bases, with 11 bases sitting between them. As DNA, the CDR3 is TGCAGCGTTGAATCGGGACATAGCTACGAGCAGTACTTC. Translating gives CSVESGHSYEQYF.

The rearrangement uses TRBV7-3 and TRBJ1-6; no clear D gene. CDR3 length equals 17 residues. Per germline, CDR1 SGHTA and CDR2 FQGTGA. The germline V and J ends were trimmed by 6 bases and 0 bases, with 15 bases remaining between them. Here the CDR3 reads CASRDTNVDSYNSPLHF. The CDR3 DNA reads as TGTGCCAGCAGAGATACAAACGTAGACTCCTATAATTCACCCCTCCACTTT.

This CDR3 reads CASTLTTGGEQFF. The CDR3, as DNA: TGTGCCAGCACCCTAACCACCGGGGGGGAGCAGTTCTTC. The chain links TRBV2 to TRBJ2-1; 7 bases match TRBD2. After removal of 7 bases from V and 10 bases from J, the junction contained 10 bases not matched to a gene. CDR1 and CDR2 from the germline V gene are SNHLY and FYNNEI. The CDR3 runs to 13 residues.

The chain combines TRBV13 with TRBJ1-1; 9 nucleotides line up with TRBD1. Germline V CDR1 and CDR2: PRHDT, FYEKMQ (reference sequence). V lost 3 bases to trimming and J lost 4 bases; unmatched junction nucleotides: 6. The CDR3 consists of 15 residues. As DNA, the CDR3 is TGTGCCAGCAGCTTTGGGACAGGGTTGGGCACTGAAGCTTTCTTT. Its protein is CASSFGTGLGTEAFF.

The V call is TRBV7-6, the J call TRBJ2-3, with a possible D match to TRBD2 (5 bases). Germline CDR1 reads SGHVS; CDR2 reads FNYEAQ. CDR3 length: 18 amino acids. The V and J ends lost 1 base and 0 bases respectively, with 17 bases between them. CDR3 region: CASSLEISASPSTDTQYF. CDR3 coding DNA: TGTGCCAGCAGCTTAGAGATTAGCGCTAGTCCTAGCACAGATACGCAGTATTTT.

This rearrangement joins TRBV21-1 to TRBJ2-5; TRBD1 is the table's D call and was not checked against the DNA. TRBV21-1 is a recognized pseudogene. The CDR3 sequence is 14 residues long. The CDR3 region has the DNA TGTGCCAGCAGCAAAGAGCCAGGCCGGGAGACCCAGTACTTC. Protein product: CASSKEPGRETQYF.

Many counts were recorded for this clone. The chain is built from TRBV5-8 and TRBJ1-3, with 8 bases matching TRBD1. There are 16 residues in the CDR3. From germline, CDR1 is SGHTS and CDR2 YDEGEE. V was pared by 0 bases and J by 0 bases, with 2 bases of the junction left unmatched. CDR3 coding DNA: TGTGCCAGCAGCTTGGATACAGGGGGCTCTGGAAACACCATATATTTT. Residues: CASSLDTGGSGNTIYF.

The V and J genes are TRBV5-1 and TRBJ1-1; possibly TRBD1 for D (6 bases). The length of the CDR3 is 14 residues. Germline V gives CDR1 SGHRS, CDR2 YFSETQ. With 1 base removed from V and 0 bases from J, the gap between germline ends came to 7 bases. The CDR3 sequence is CASSLTGMNTEAFF. The CDR3 DNA sequence: TGCGCCAGCAGCTTGACAGGGATGAACACTGAAGCTTTCTTT.

CDR3 DNA sequence: TGCGCCAGCAGCCACCTGCAGTCATCCCGAGGGATGAACACCGGGGAGCTGTTTTTT. Protein product: CASSHLQSSRGMNTGELFF. V usage is TRBV4-1 and J usage is TRBJ2-2; possible D gene TRBD2, 5 bases. CDR3 length: 19 amino acids. Per germline, CDR1 MGHRA and CDR2 YSYEKL. The V gene lost 3 bases and the J gene lost 1 base, with 21 bases spanning the gap.

This clone was picked up a small number of times. The rearrangement links TRBV6-5 to TRBJ2-1; D is perhaps TRBD1 or TRBD2 (5 bases each). CDR3 size: 14 residues. CDR1 MNHEY and CDR2 SVGAGI come from the germline V gene. Trimming left V 8 bases short and J 3 bases short, with 14 bases between. The DNA for the CDR3 is TGTGCCAGCGCTGGGGGAGTCCGCTACAATGAGCAGTTCTTC. It specifies CASAGGVRYNEQFF.

This clone has more than one count but fewer than ten. The chain has TRBV7-9 and TRBJ2-1; TRBD2 agrees at 7 bases. This CDR3 contains 16 residues. CDR1 is SEHNR, CDR2 FQNEAQ, per germline (reference sequence). V trimming: 5 bases; J trimming: 3 bases; junction bases outside the gene matches: 10. The CDR3: CASSPQAGINYNEQFF. The CDR3 DNA sequence: TGTGCCAGCAGCCCCCAAGCGGGGATCAACTACAATGAGCAGTTCTTC.

The rearrangement links TRBV6-5 to TRBJ1-1; D is undetermined. Germline V gene data show CDR1 as MNHEY and CDR2 as SVGAGI. Trimming removed 2 bases from V and 10 bases from J, with 8 bases in between. This CDR3 contains 11 residues. The CDR3 loop is CASSYGQGAFF. The CDR3, as DNA: TGTGCCAGCAGTTACGGGCAAGGAGCTTTCTTT.

This clone was picked up a small number of times. In the same sample, other DNA sequences code for this CDR3. The V gene is TRBV29-1, the J gene TRBJ2-5; TRBD1 matches at 7 bases. Germline V gives CDR1 SQVTM, CDR2 ANQGSEA. The V gene end was trimmed by 3 bases and the J gene end by 1 base; junction bases not matched to a gene: 2. The CDR3 totals 13 residues. Here the CDR3 DNA reads TGCAGCGTTGAGGACAGGAGCCAAGAGACCCAGTACTTC. Translated: CSVEDRSQETQYF.

The V gene is TRBV5-1, the J gene TRBJ2-3, with TRBD2 as a possible D gene (5 bases). Per the germline V gene, CDR1 is SGHRS and CDR2 is YFSETQ. V was cut by 3 bases and J by 7 bases, with 9 bases left in between. This CDR3 is built from 12 residues. The CDR3 region has the DNA TGCGCCAGCAGCTCGGGGATCCATACGCAGTATTTT. This gives the protein CASSSGIHTQYF.

The chain employs TRBV4-2 and TRBJ1-6, with D perhaps matching TRBD1 (5 bases). Per the germline V gene, CDR1 is LGHNA and CDR2 is YNFKEQ. This CDR3 spans 15 amino acids. V lost 2 bases and J 8 bases, leaving 13 bases between the germline ends. CDR3 nucleotide sequence: TGTGCCAGCAGCCAATACAGGCCCTTTTATTCACCCCTCCACTTT. It is translated as CASSQYRPFYSPLHF.

This clone was observed a single time. This sequence joins TRBV13 and TRBJ2-7, with D possibly being TRBD1 (6 bases). The CDR3 is made up of 16 amino acids. V was clipped by 5 bases and J by 1 base, with 18 bases between them. Germline V gene lookup returns CDR1 PRHDT and CDR2 FYEKMQ (reference sequence). The CDR3 loop is CASSAQGQLNSYEQYF. CDR3 nucleotides: TGTGCCAGCAGCGCGCAAGGACAGCTGAATTCCTACGAGCAGTACTTC.